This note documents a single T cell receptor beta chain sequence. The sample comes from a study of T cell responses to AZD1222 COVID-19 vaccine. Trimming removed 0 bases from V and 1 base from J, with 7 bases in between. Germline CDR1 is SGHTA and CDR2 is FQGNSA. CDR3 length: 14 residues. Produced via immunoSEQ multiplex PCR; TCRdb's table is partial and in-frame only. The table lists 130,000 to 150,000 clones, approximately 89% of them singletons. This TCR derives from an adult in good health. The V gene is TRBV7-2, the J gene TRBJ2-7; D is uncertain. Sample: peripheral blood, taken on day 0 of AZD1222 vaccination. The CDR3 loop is CASSLAGWSYEQYF. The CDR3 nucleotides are TGTGCCAGCAGCTTAGCTGGGTGGTCCTACGAGCAGTACTTC.